This T cell receptor beta chain was sequenced for a study of blood T cell repertoires in COVID-19. Study as a whole: From the United States, Italy and Spain came samples of acute and convalescent COVID-19. PBMCs, B-cell-depleted T cells, or T cells were the source of the cDNA or gDNA that made up the material.

Germline V lookup: CDR1 SGHTA, CDR2 FQGTGA. The CDR3 covers 16 residues. The V and J ends lost 5 bases and 2 bases, in that order; junction bases with no gene match: 8. Original handling: By means of reference gene primer amplification, nucleated cell counts were estimated. Assay used: immunoSEQ multiplex PCR; TCRdb lists only in-frame clones, some missing. V and J calls and clone size are copied from that table; D and trimming were computed from the DNA. The sample lists about 45,000 clones; over 75% were seen once. The chain carries TRBV7-3 and TRBJ2-1; the match to TRBD1 covers 8 bases. The receptor was derived from a human donor in a cohort sampled during active COVID-19. The sequenced sample consisted of peripheral blood. The chain's CDR3 is CASSPRGLVPYNEQFF. CDR3 DNA sequence: TGTGCCAGCAGCCCCAGGGGGCTAGTTCCCTACAATGAGCAGTTCTTC.